A single sample is the source of the 19 T cell receptor beta chains below, sequenced in a study of blood T cell repertoires in COVID-19. TCRdb's copy holds only in-frame clones and misses some; the assay was immunoSEQ multiplex PCR. The sample contains hundreds of thousands of clones, 70% to 90% of which appear only once. The sample consisted of PBMCs or T cells enriched from blood (not recorded which). The receptors were gathered from a woman aged 45-60 years who had recovered from COVID-19.

A few counts support this clone. The V call is TRBV5-4, the J call TRBJ1-1; 10 bases align to TRBD1. Germline values: CDR1 SGHNT, CDR2 YYREEE (reference sequence). Trimming cost V 3 bases and J 4 bases; bases outside gene matches: 6. CDR3 length: 15 residues. CDR3 region: CASSYPGQGLTEAFF. In DNA, the CDR3 is TGTGCCAGCAGCTATCCGGGACAGGGGCTCACTGAAGCTTTCTTT. The variable domain in full, with the rest retrieved from reference TRBV5-4 and TRBJ1-1, is ETGVTQSPTHLIKTRGQQVTLRCSSQSGHNTVSWYQQALGQGPQFIFQYYREEENGRGNFPPRFSGLQFPNYSSELNVNALELDDSALYLCASSYPGQGLTEAFFGQGTRLTVV.

The V and J genes are TRBV27 and TRBJ1-4; D might be TRBD1 (5 bases). Germline lookup yields CDR1 MNHEY and CDR2 SMNVEV (reference sequence). The V gene lost 3 bases and the J gene lost 7 bases, with 21 bases spanning the gap. The CDR3 has 17 amino acids. CDR3 bases: TGTGCCAGCAGTTTGAGTGGATGGGGGACTGGGGCTGAAAAACTGTTTTTT. This codes for CASSLSGWGTGAEKLFF.

This chain uses TRBV18 with TRBJ2-5, with D possibly matching TRBD1 (5 bases). This CDR3 is 12 amino acids long. With 3 bases removed from V and 5 bases from J, the gap between germline ends came to 7 bases. Germline CDR1 is KGHSH and CDR2 is LQKENI. The CDR3 region has the DNA TGTGCCAGCTCACCGAAGGGGGAGACCCAGTACTTC. This encodes CASSPKGETQYF.

This clone was seen a handful of times. This chain joins TRBV9 and TRBJ2-7; 7 positions agree with TRBD2. The germline CDR1 and CDR2 sequences are SGDLS and YYNGEE. The CDR3 totals 17 residues. Trimming took 3 bases from V and 3 from J; bases not matched to a gene: 15. The CDR3 reads CASSESQYGEGNYEQYF. CDR3 DNA sequence: TGTGCCAGCAGCGAGTCGCAGTACGGGGAGGGCAACTACGAGCAGTACTTC. Based on the CDR3 plus reference TRBV9 and TRBJ2-7, the full variable domain is DSGVTQTPKHLITATGQRVTLRCSPRSGDLSVYWYQQSLDQGLQFLIQYYNGEERAKGNILERFSAQQFPDLHSELNLSSLELGDSALYFCASSESQYGEGNYEQYFGPGTRLTVT.

The gene calls are TRBV27 and TRBJ2-1; 8 bases are a match to TRBD2. Germline V gene lookup returns CDR1 MNHEY and CDR2 SMNVEV (reference sequence). Losses at the gene ends were 5 bases for V and 2 bases for J; bases not matched to a gene: 8. The CDR3 covers 16 residues. As DNA, the CDR3 is TGTGCCAGCAGTAGGGTAGCGGGACTAACCTACAATGAGCAGTTCTTC. It translates to CASSRVAGLTYNEQFF.

Written as DNA, the CDR3 is TGTGCCAGCAGCCCCGGGACAGGGAGGACTGAAGCTTTCTTT. This codes for CASSPGTGRTEAFF. This chain joins TRBV11-3 and TRBJ1-1; 9 bases map to TRBD1. This CDR3 is built from 14 residues. Germline assignment: CDR1 SGHNT and CDR2 YENEEA. After removal of 5 bases from V and 5 bases from J, the junction contained 6 bases not matched to a gene.

The chain employs TRBV10-3 and TRBJ2-6; a possible D gene is TRBD1 (5 bases). CDR1 ENHRY and CDR2 SYGVKD come from the germline V gene. Trimming removed 2 bases from V and 0 bases from J, with 11 bases in between. The CDR3 has 17 residues. CDR3 bases: TGTGCCATCAGTGAGAGGGGTAAGGGCTCTGGGGCCAACGTCCTGACTTTC. Encoded protein: CAISERGKGSGANVLTF.

As regards this clone: This clone may be a read error of a much larger clone one base away. This CDR3 is also generated by other DNA sequences in the sample. This sequence joins TRBV19 and TRBJ1-5; TRBD1 matches 7 bases. The CDR3 is 14 amino acids. The V segment lost 1 base and the J segment 6 bases; nucleotides outside the gene matches: 3. Germline CDR1 is LNHDA and CDR2 is SQIVND (reference sequence). The CDR3, as DNA: TGTGCCAGTAGTATAGGACAGGGAGCTCAGCCCCAGCATTTT. Residues: CASSIGQGAQPQHF.

The V call is TRBV28, the J call TRBJ2-2; TRBD2 aligns across 9 bases. This CDR3 comprises 21 residues. CDR1 and CDR2 (germline): MDHEN, SYDVKM. V shed 3 bases and J 3 bases; nucleotides not matched to a gene: 20. CDR3 in amino acids: CASSFFWSGTSLQTYTGELFF. CDR3 bases: TGTGCCAGCAGTTTCTTCTGGTCCGGGACTAGCCTCCAGACTTACACCGGGGAGCTGTTTTTT.

This rearrangement joins TRBV14 to TRBJ2-1; 11 nucleotides align to TRBD2. There are 17 residues in the CDR3. The trim removed 0 bases at V and 4 bases at J, leaving 5 bases unmatched. Germline V gives CDR1 SGHDN, CDR2 FVKESK. Here the CDR3 reads CASSQDRGLAVYNEQFF. In DNA form, the CDR3 reads TGTGCCAGCAGCCAAGATAGGGGACTAGCGGTATACAATGAGCAGTTCTTC.

The chain carries TRBV30 and TRBJ2-7, with D perhaps TRBD2 (6 bases). This CDR3 contains 13 residues. CDR1 is GTSNPN and CDR2 is SVGIG in the germline V gene (reference sequence). Trimming shortened V by 2 bases and J by 5 bases, and 13 bases separated the two germline ends. This CDR3 is CAWSPPPGDEQYF. The CDR3 coding sequence is TGTGCCTGGAGTCCACCCCCGGGGGACGAGCAGTACTTC.

V usage is TRBV10-3 and J usage is TRBJ1-1; no clear D gene. Deletions cut 3 bases from V and 0 bases from J, with 11 bases between. The CDR3 has 15 amino acids. The V gene's germline CDR1 is ENHRY and CDR2 SYGVKD. The CDR3 here is CAISDTGFMNTEAFF. The CDR3 DNA reads as TGTGCCATCAGTGACACGGGTTTCATGAACACTGAAGCTTTCTTT.

The chain uses TRBV2 and TRBJ2-7, with 11 bases lining up with TRBD1. CDR3 size: 13 residues. The J segment lost 4 bases and the V segment lost 6 bases, leaving 2 bases of the junction unmatched. The germline V gene encodes CDR1 SNHLY and CDR2 FYNNEI. CDR3 protein: CASRRDRGYEQYF. The CDR3 DNA follows: TGTGCCAGCAGGAGGGACAGGGGGTACGAGCAGTACTTC.

The chain recombines TRBV4-2 with TRBJ2-7; 10 nucleotides agree with TRBD1. V lost 0 bases to trimming and J lost 4 bases; unmatched junction nucleotides: 6. The CDR3 totals 16 residues. Germline CDR1 LGHNA, CDR2 YNFKEQ. The CDR3 DNA sequence: TGTGCCAGCAGCCAAGACCTGCCGGGACAGGGGTACGAGCAGTACTTC. It translates to CASSQDLPGQGYEQYF.

The chain employs TRBV18 and TRBJ2-1, with D possibly matching TRBD1 (5 bases). V was shortened by 2 bases and J by 7 bases, with 15 bases between the two germline ends. CDR1 and CDR2 (germline): KGHSH, LQKENI. This CDR3 has 15 residues. The CDR3 region is CASSPVDSLENEQFF. Here the CDR3 DNA reads TGTGCCAGCTCACCAGTCGACAGTTTAGAAAATGAGCAGTTCTTC.

The chain couples TRBV7-9 to TRBJ2-5; D might be TRBD2 (5 bases). The V and J ends lost 7 bases and 5 bases respectively, with 29 bases between them. Germline assignment: CDR1 SEHNR and CDR2 FQNEAQ (reference sequence). The CDR3 loop spans 18 amino acids. CDR3 residues: CASTAHPASTWEKETQYF. The CDR3 DNA reads TGTGCCAGCACCGCACACCCTGCGTCCACATGGGAGAAGGAGACCCAGTACTTC.

The V and J genes are TRBV2 and TRBJ2-1, with 11 bases lining up with TRBD2. The CDR3 is 15 amino acids. Germline V gives CDR1 SNHLY, CDR2 FYNNEI. V lost 6 bases, J lost 8 bases, and 9 bases stayed unmatched. CDR3 region: CASRVTSGRGDEQFF. The CDR3 DNA reads as TGTGCCAGCAGGGTCACTAGCGGGAGAGGAGATGAGCAGTTCTTC.

The gene calls are TRBV6-6 and TRBJ2-3; D not certain. Germline V CDR1 and CDR2: MNHNY, SVGAGI (reference sequence). Trimming stripped 7 bases from V and 6 bases from J, with 11 bases between. The CDR3 totals 12 residues. CDR3 coding DNA: TGTGCCAGCACGTCGGCCGGGGATACGCAGTATTTT. It yields the protein CASTSAGDTQYF.

There are a few counts of this clone. The chain is built from TRBV6-2 or TRBV6-3 and TRBJ2-7, with 7 bases aligning to TRBD2. CDR3 length: 18 amino acids. With V trimmed by 2 bases and J by 2 bases, 15 bases remained unmatched. CDR1 MNHEY and CDR2 SVGEGT come from the germline V gene. The CDR3, as DNA: TGTGCCAGCAGTTACCCCCTTATTTCGGGAGGCCCTACCTACGAGCAGTACTTC. It yields the protein CASSYPLISGGPTYEQYF.